Presented here are 30 T cell receptor beta chains from one specimen sequenced in a study of breast tumors, draining lymph nodes, adjacent tissues. Each CDR3 protein is one row after TCRdb ran MiXCR on the multiplex PCR reads. The sample yields about 31,000 distinct CDR3 sequences, about 63% seen once. The specimen was breast tumor tissue. These receptors were obtained from a female donor with breast cancer. Some clones in this sample may be carry-over from other donors' samples.

CDR3 DNA sequence: TGCAGTGCTAGAGTTCCCAGGGGGTACCGGACCCAGTACTTC. It specifies CSARVPRGYRTQYF. This rearrangement joins TRBV20-1 to TRBJ2-5; 7 positions agree with TRBD1. The CDR3 runs 14 residues. In germline, CDR1 is DFQATT, CDR2 SNEGSKA (reference sequence). V was pared by 1 base and J by 7 bases, with 9 bases of the junction left unmatched.

The chain links TRBV20-1 to TRBJ1-6; D is possibly TRBD1 (5 bases). The CDR3 extends over 13 amino acids. Germline V gene data show CDR1 as DFQATT and CDR2 as SNEGSKA (reference sequence). V was cut by 3 bases and J by 5 bases, with 8 bases left in between. This CDR3 reads CSARAGNNSPLHF. CDR3 nucleotide sequence: TGCAGTGCTAGGGCAGGGAATAATTCACCCCTCCACTTT.

This sequence joins TRBV20-1 and TRBJ2-7; weak D call: TRBD1 (6 bases). The CDR3 spans 14 residues. Germline V lookup: CDR1 DFQATT, CDR2 SNEGSKA (reference sequence). The V and J ends lost 5 bases and 4 bases respectively, with 18 bases between them. This CDR3 reads CSAPSLGTIYEQYF. In nucleotides, the CDR3 is TGCAGTGCTCCTTCTCTGGGGACAATTTACGAGCAGTACTTC.

This clonotype was recorded a few times. CDR3 nucleotide sequence: TGTGCCAGCAGGACAGGGGTCAATCAGCCCCAGCATTTT. It specifies CASRTGVNQPQHF. J is TRBJ1-5 and V is TRBV2, with TRBD1 matching over 8 bases. Germline V lookup: CDR1 SNHLY, CDR2 FYNNEI. The CDR3 sequence is 13 residues long. J lost 3 bases, V lost 6 bases, and 1 base had no gene match.

The chain combines TRBV24-1 with TRBJ1-6; D call uncertain. Germline lookup yields CDR1 KGHDR and CDR2 SFDVKD. V lost 7 bases to trimming and J lost 7 bases, with 16 bases between them. CDR3 length: 15 amino acids. The CDR3 nucleotides read TGTGCCACCAGACCCGGGGTGATGGGAAATTCACCCCTCCACTTT. It codes for CATRPGVMGNSPLHF.

The chain combines TRBV7-3 with TRBJ2-1; perhaps TRBD2 as D (8 bases). In germline, CDR1 is SGHTA, CDR2 FQGTGA. V gave up 5 bases and J gave up 6 bases, with 17 bases separating them. The CDR3 runs to 15 residues. CDR3 bases: TGTGCCAGCAGCCAAGGGGGCGGGAGGCTCAATGAGCAGTTCTTC. It specifies CASSQGGGRLNEQFF.

The V call is TRBV10-3, the J call TRBJ1-2; D uncertain. Trimming left V 1 base short and J 0 bases short, with 6 bases between. This CDR3 region has 14 residues. Germline CDR1 is ENHRY and CDR2 is SYGVKD. The CDR3 coding sequence is TGTGCCATCAGTGAGTTAACGGCTAACTATGGCTACACCTTC. Translation: CAISELTANYGYTF.

The chain combines TRBV7-3 with TRBJ2-1, with TRBD1 matching 9 bases. V gave up 2 bases and J gave up 5 bases; unmatched junction bases: 1. The CDR3 covers 14 residues. CDR1 and CDR2 from the germline V gene are SGHTA and FQGTGA. CDR3 sequence: CASSLGTGNNEQFF. The CDR3 DNA reads as TGTGCCAGCAGCTTAGGGACAGGGAACAATGAGCAGTTCTTC.

The V call is TRBV19, the J call TRBJ1-3; D is possibly TRBD1 (6 bases). Germline V gene data show CDR1 as LNHDA and CDR2 as SQIVND (reference sequence). V was cut by 3 bases and J by 5 bases, with 8 bases left in between. The CDR3 has 13 amino acids. The CDR3 region is CASSMGARNTIYF. CDR3 coding DNA: TGTGCCAGTAGTATGGGGGCGAGAAACACCATATATTTT.

This clonotype was picked up many times. The J gene is TRBJ2-1, the V gene TRBV7-9, with 8 positions matching TRBD2. CDR1 and CDR2 from the germline V gene are SEHNR and FQNEAQ (reference sequence). The V segment lost 7 bases and the J segment 9 bases; nucleotides outside the gene matches: 8. This CDR3 has 13 residues. CDR3 sequence: CASTPGGPGEQFF. The CDR3 DNA reads as TGTGCCAGCACCCCGGGGGGGCCCGGTGAGCAGTTCTTC. Supplemented by reference TRBV7-9 and TRBJ2-1, the full variable domain reads DTGVSQNPRHKITKRGQNVTFRCDPISEHNRLYWYRQTLGQGPEFLTYFQNEAQLEKSRLLSDRFSAERPKGSFSTLEIQRTEQGDSAMYLCASTPGGPGEQFFGPGTRLTVL.

The chain recombines TRBV20-1 with TRBJ1-3; possibly TRBD1 for D (5 bases). This CDR3 has 12 amino acids. Per germline, CDR1 DFQATT and CDR2 SNEGSKA (reference sequence). Trimming pared 5 bases from V and 4 bases from J, leaving 9 bases between. Here the CDR3 DNA reads TGCAGTGCTCGACAGTACGGAAACACCATATATTTT. As protein: CSARQYGNTIYF.

The chain couples TRBV7-9 to TRBJ2-7; 7 bases agree with TRBD2. The germline V gene has CDR1 SEHNR and CDR2 FQNEAQ (reference sequence). The trim removed 5 bases at V and 2 bases at J, leaving 6 bases unmatched. The CDR3 extends over 14 amino acids. This CDR3 is CASSQDLAAYEQYF. CDR3 bases: TGTGCCAGCAGCCAAGACCTAGCGGCCTACGAGCAGTACTTC.

This clonotype is medium-sized (0.01 to 0.1%) within its sample. This chain connects TRBV29-1 to TRBJ1-2; 7 nucleotides line up with TRBD1. CDR1 is SQVTM and CDR2 is ANQGSEA in the germline V gene. The CDR3 sequence is 14 residues long. Trimming removed 6 bases from V and 4 bases from J; junction bases left unmatched: 11. The DNA of the CDR3 is TGCAGCGTACCACTCGACAGGGTGGGCTATGGCTACACCTTC. Its protein is CSVPLDRVGYGYTF.

The chain couples TRBV7-9 to TRBJ2-7; TRBD2 matches 13 bases. This CDR3 is built from 17 residues. CDR1 SEHNR and CDR2 FQNEAQ come from the germline V gene (reference sequence). Germline trimming cut 5 bases from V and 8 bases from J; bases unmatched to any gene: 15. CDR3 DNA: TGTGCCAGCAGCCTGACTAGCGGGGGGCCCCCTCCTTCGCAGCAGTACTTC. It is translated as CASSLTSGGPPPSQQYF. The whole variable domain, remainder taken from reference TRBV7-9 and TRBJ2-7, is DTGVSQNPRHKITKRGQNVTFRCDPISEHNRLYWYRQTLGQGPEFLTYFQNEAQLEKSRLLSDRFSAERPKGSFSTLEIQRTEQGDSAMYLCASSLTSGGPPPSQQYFGPGTRLTVT.

This clonotype was picked up many times. This may come from a read error, since a much larger clone is one base off. J is TRBJ1-5 and V is TRBV11-2; 9 positions match TRBD1. The CDR3 contains 16 residues. Unmatched junction bases numbered 9, after V lost 5 bases and J lost 4 bases. In germline, CDR1 is SGHAT, CDR2 FQNNGV. The CDR3 DNA is TGTGCCAGCAGCCCAGGGGACAGGGCGACAAATCAGCCCCAGCATTTT. Translation gives CASSPGDRATNQPQHF. The full variable domain, with the rest looked up from reference TRBV11-2 and TRBJ1-5, is EAGVAQSPRYKIIEKRQSVAFWCNPISGHATLYWYQQILGQGPKLLIQFQNNGVVDDSQLPKDRFSAERLKGVDSTLKIQPAKLEDSAVYLCASSPGDRATNQPQHFGDGTRLSIL.

The V and J genes are TRBV5-1 and TRBJ2-1; 11 nucleotides align to TRBD2. The length of the CDR3 is 15 residues. The germline V gene has CDR1 SGHRS and CDR2 YFSETQ. V trimming: 0 bases; J trimming: 7 bases; junction bases outside the gene matches: 3. CDR3 coding DNA: TGCGCCAGCAGCTTGGTGGCTAGCGGGAGGAATGAGCAGTTCTTC. This sequence encodes CASSLVASGRNEQFF.

The chain recombines TRBV20-1 with TRBJ1-4, with D unclear. Germline loops: CDR1 DFQATT, CDR2 SNEGSKA (reference sequence). V dropped 2 bases and J dropped 0 bases, with 13 bases sitting between them. The length of the CDR3 is 16 residues. DNA of the CDR3: TGCAGTGCTAGACCGTCGGCTAAAGCAACTAATGAAAAACTGTTTTTT. It is translated as CSARPSAKATNEKLFF.

This clonotype is medium-sized (0.01 to 0.1%). The chain links TRBV29-1 to TRBJ2-5; the D is unclear. CDR1 and CDR2 from the germline V gene are SQVTM and ANQGSEA. Trimming left V 0 bases short and J 5 bases short, with 7 bases between. This CDR3 is 12 amino acids long. CDR3 DNA sequence: TGCAGCGTTGAAGATCTGATTGAGACCCAGTACTTC. Encoded protein: CSVEDLIETQYF.

The V and J genes are TRBV7-8 and TRBJ1-5; TRBD1 might be the D (5 bases). V lost 5 bases, J lost 6 bases, and 8 bases lay in between. CDR1 is SGHVS, CDR2 FQNEAQ, per germline. CDR3 length equals 12 residues. CDR3 sequence: CASSGGSQPQHF. The CDR3, as DNA: TGTGCCAGCAGCGGGGGGAGTCAGCCCCAGCATTTT.

There are many counts of this clonotype. The V call is TRBV28, the J call TRBJ1-2; D is unresolved. Germline lookup yields CDR1 MDHEN and CDR2 SYDVKM. CDR3 length: 13 residues. V lost 5 bases and J lost 5, with 12 bases in between. The CDR3 DNA is TGTGCCAGCAGTGTCGCCTCATCTTATGGCTACACCTTC. It yields the protein CASSVASSYGYTF.

The chain combines TRBV7-9 with TRBJ1-6; 11 positions match TRBD1. From germline, CDR1 is SEHNR and CDR2 FQNEAQ (reference sequence). The length of the CDR3 is 16 residues. V lost 4 bases to trimming and J lost 7 bases; unmatched junction nucleotides: 6. The CDR3 nucleotides read TGTGCCAGCAGCTGGTGGACAGGGGGCGCGAATTCACCCCTCCACTTT. Its translation: CASSWWTGGANSPLHF.

V gene TRBV5-5 combines with J gene TRBJ2-7; 12 bases fit TRBD1. The CDR3 runs to 15 residues. The junction had 5 bases not matched to a gene; V was cut back by 4 bases and J by 3 bases. Germline values: CDR1 SGHKS, CDR2 YYEKEE (reference sequence). CDR3 loop: CASSGGQGAVYEQYF. DNA for the CDR3: TGTGCCAGCAGCGGGGGACAGGGGGCCGTCTACGAGCAGTACTTC.

The V call is TRBV19, the J call TRBJ2-7, with unresolved D. CDR1 is LNHDA, CDR2 SQIVND, per germline (reference sequence). V lost 3 bases to trimming and J lost 3 bases, with 15 bases between them. The CDR3 consists of 15 residues. CDR3 DNA: TGTGCCAGTAGTATCTCCTACACCCGACGCTACGAGCAGTACTTC. Its protein product is CASSISYTRRYEQYF.

The chain links TRBV4-1 to TRBJ2-3; D not certain. Per the germline V gene, CDR1 is MGHRA and CDR2 is YSYEKL. With 0 bases removed from V and 3 bases from J, the gap between germline ends came to 7 bases. The CDR3 loop spans 14 amino acids. DNA for the CDR3: TGCGCCAGCAGCCAAGATGCCCAGACAGATACGCAGTATTTT. The encoded protein is CASSQDAQTDTQYF.

This clonotype was recorded at least ten times. A read error may account for a junction end that differs from germline. This sequence joins TRBV6-5 and TRBJ2-3; D not resolved. The CDR3 loop spans 15 amino acids. Germline CDR1 reads MNHEY; CDR2 reads SVGAGI. The CDR3 spells CASSHSDGPPDTQYF. The CDR3 nucleotides read TGTGCCAGCAGTCACTCGGACGGTCCCCCCGATACGCAGTATTTT.

Sample share makes this clonotype medium-sized. The chain couples TRBV12-3 or TRBV12-4 to TRBJ2-2; D might be TRBD1 (5 bases). Trimming pared 3 bases from V and 3 bases from J, leaving 5 bases between. The CDR3 is made up of 13 amino acids. The DNA for the CDR3 is TGTGCCAGCAGTTTGGGGCACACCGGGGAGCTGTTTTTT. Residues: CASSLGHTGELFF.

This clonotype appeared once. The chain combines TRBV7-2 with TRBJ2-7, with 9 nucleotides matching TRBD1. Germline V CDR1 and CDR2: SGHTA, FQGNSA. The CDR3 is 14 residues long. V shed 5 bases and J 7 bases; nucleotides not matched to a gene: 9. In DNA, the CDR3 is TGTGCCAGCAGCGTAGGACAGGGGTTGGGGGAGCAGTACTTC. Translation gives CASSVGQGLGEQYF.

The chain recombines TRBV3-1 with TRBJ1-2; D is unresolved. The length of the CDR3 is 13 residues. V lost 0 bases and J 4 bases, leaving 6 bases between the germline ends. Germline V gene lookup returns CDR1 LGHDT and CDR2 YNNKEL (reference sequence). In nucleotides, the CDR3 is TGTGCCAGCAGCCAAGATGCAGTCTATGGCTACACCTTC. Encoded protein: CASSQDAVYGYTF.

The chain links TRBV7-9 to TRBJ1-4; D not certain. The V gene's germline CDR1 is SEHNR and CDR2 FQNEAQ (reference sequence). The CDR3 length is 16 residues. V was cut by 2 bases and J by 7 bases, with 17 bases left in between. The CDR3 DNA reads TGTGCCAGCAGCTTATCTGTGGTGGGCCAGCCTGAAAAACTGTTTTTT. Its protein product is CASSLSVVGQPEKLFF. Drawing the rest from reference TRBV7-9 and TRBJ1-4, the complete variable domain is DTGVSQNPRHKITKRGQNVTFRCDPISEHNRLYWYRQTLGQGPEFLTYFQNEAQLEKSRLLSDRFSAERPKGSFSTLEIQRTEQGDSAMYLCASSLSVVGQPEKLFFGSGTQLSVL.

The rearrangement links TRBV29-1 to TRBJ1-2, with TRBD1 matching over 9 bases. The CDR3 covers 15 residues. V lost 0 bases and J lost 6; bases outside the gene matches: 8. Germline V gene lookup returns CDR1 SQVTM and CDR2 ANQGSEA. The DNA for the CDR3 is TGCAGCGTTGAAGATATCCGGGACAGGGTTCATGGCTACACCTTC. This translates into CSVEDIRDRVHGYTF.